These 5 T cell receptor beta chains share one sample of origin, sequenced in a study of cytomegalovirus exposure and HLA in healthy donors. PCR involved 60 Vbeta and 13 Jbeta primers. Only in-frame clones appear in the TCRdb table, and some are missing; sequencing was by immunoSEQ multiplex PCR. The clone table shows more than 110,000 clones, with the ten largest holding roughly 3%. Sequencing was done on a sample of PBMCs. The source of these receptors is a man in his forties in good health and CMV-seronegative.

J is TRBJ1-1 and V is TRBV13, with a possible D match to TRBD1 (5 bases). The V end was cut by 1 base, the J end by 7 bases, with 13 bases between. The CDR3 spans 14 residues. Germline V gene data show CDR1 as PRHDT and CDR2 as FYEKMQ (reference sequence). The CDR3 DNA is TGTGCCAGCAGCTTAGTGGCCAGAACAGGTGAAGCTTTCTTT. It codes for CASSLVARTGEAFF.

The gene calls are TRBV5-4 and TRBJ2-5; 12 bases are shared with TRBD2. The germline V gene has CDR1 SGHNT and CDR2 YYREEE (reference sequence). CDR3 length: 19 amino acids. J gave up 2 bases and V 1 base, and 12 bases lay outside the gene matches. The CDR3 DNA sequence: TGTGCCAGCAGCTTGCCTAGCGGGGGGGCTCGGCGGGGACAAGAGACCCAGTACTTC. This translates into CASSLPSGGARRGQETQYF.

On this clone itself: Distinct nucleotide sequences in the sample also encode this CDR3. The chain couples TRBV9 to TRBJ1-2, with 7 bases identical to TRBD1. Germline loops: CDR1 SGDLS, CDR2 YYNGEE. CDR3 length: 14 amino acids. V shed 2 bases and J 5 bases; nucleotides not matched to a gene: 6. The CDR3 nucleotides read TGTGCCAGCAGCGTTGGAACAGGGGAATATGGCTACACCTTC. Translating it yields CASSVGTGEYGYTF.

The CDR3 here is CASRTNRGLPYEQYF. As DNA, the CDR3 is TGTGCCAGCAGGACGAACAGGGGGCTTCCCTACGAGCAGTACTTC. This chain uses TRBV6-5 with TRBJ2-7; TRBD1 matches 9 bases. In germline, CDR1 is MNHEY, CDR2 SVGAGI. CDR3 length: 15 residues. V shed 6 bases, J shed 2 bases, and the junction held 8 bases outside the gene matches.

The chain has TRBV7-8 and TRBJ2-3; 7 bases match TRBD1. The CDR3 spans 17 residues. V gave up 6 bases and J gave up 0 bases; unmatched junction bases: 12. CDR1 SGHVS and CDR2 FQNEAQ come from the germline V gene. The CDR3, as DNA: TGTGCCAGCAGTACAAAACAGGGGCCTCCTAGCACAGATACGCAGTATTTT. This codes for CASSTKQGPPSTDTQYF. The whole variable domain, remainder taken from reference TRBV7-8 and TRBJ2-3, is GAGVSQSPRYKVAKRGQDVALRCDPISGHVSLFWYQQALGQGPEFLTYFQNEAQLDKSGLPSDRFFAERPEGSVSTLKIQRTQQEDSAVYLCASSTKQGPPSTDTQYFGPGTRLTVL.